This T cell receptor beta chain came from a study of cytomegalovirus exposure and HLA in healthy donors. Details on this clone: Its antigen remains unknown.

This CDR3 contains 15 residues. Germline V gene sequence: CDR1 LNHNV, CDR2 YYDKDF (reference sequence). Between the trimmed V and J ends, which lost 8 bases and 8 bases, there was a span of 21 bases. Use of 60 Vbeta and 13 Jbeta primers characterized the PCR. Assay: immunoSEQ multiplex PCR; the TCRdb copy retains only in-frame clones and omits some. The sample contains some 180,000 clones, 77% of which appear only once. Study-level findings and limits: Later, an analysis found that common viral pathogens appeared to be linked with several of the most significant clusters.

The clonotype comes from a man younger than 35 in good health and CMV-seronegative. V usage is TRBV15 and J usage is TRBJ1-4; D unresolved. Sequencing input: PBMCs. The DNA for the CDR3 is TGTGCCACCGGCGGTTACCGGGGAGAACGGGAAAAACTGTTTTTT. Its protein product is CATGGYRGEREKLFF. The entire variable domain, with the rest obtained from reference TRBV15 and TRBJ1-4, is as follows: DAMVIQNPRYQVTQFGKPVTLSCSQTLNHNVMYWYQQKSSQAPKLLFHYYDKDFNNEADTPDNFQSRRPNTSFCFLDIRSPGLGDTAMYLCATGGYRGEREKLFFGSGTQLSVL.